This TCR beta chain was profiled in a study of tumor and adjacent non-tumor tissue in lung cancer. Study context: Patients were aged about 31 to 76, 10 men and about five women, stage I to III. Each sample yielded around 4.2 million productive TCRbeta reads on average.

CDR1 is MNHNS, CDR2 SASEGT, per germline. The CDR3 contains 13 residues. Notes on the study in general: Top 100 clones took a larger repertoire share in normal lung.

Three rounds of nested PCR, following a modified ARM-PCR protocol, produced the TCRbeta library. TCRdb re-derived calls from the multiplex PCR reads in MiXCR, one entry per CDR3 protein. This table has 90,000 to 100,000 distinct CDR3 sequences, 80% appearing once. This sample's RNA came from whole unsorted tissue. The normal lung tissue was taken more than 3 cm from the tumor edge. This clonotype appeared a single time. What it binds is unknown. The junction does not match germline at one end; this may be a read error. This chain joins TRBV6-1 and TRBJ1-1; TRBD1 is a possible D gene (5 bases). Sequenced sample: distant non-tumor lung tissue. The source is a man in his 60s with small cell lung cancer. CDR3 sequence reads: CASTELGDTEAFF. The CDR3, as DNA: TGTGCCAGCACTGAATTGGGGGACACTGAAGCTTTCTTT.